This T cell receptor (beta chain) was found in a study of cytomegalovirus exposure and HLA in healthy donors. This CDR3 contains 12 residues. Per germline, CDR1 SEHNR and CDR2 FQNEAQ (reference sequence). Profiled with immunoSEQ multiplex PCR; TCRdb holds only in-frame clones, not every one. The table has about 190,000 clones, 84% seen once. This TCR came from a man between 18 and 35 years old in good health and CMV-seropositive. The chain combines TRBV7-9 with TRBJ2-3, with D possibly TRBD2 on 6 matching bases. The sample consisted of PBMCs. CDR3 loop: CSSGRATDTQYF. CDR3 bases: TGTTCGAGCGGGCGGGCCACAGATACGCAGTATTTT.